This TCR beta chain was observed in a study of blood T cell repertoires in COVID-19. On the study more broadly: There were acute and convalescent COVID-19 samples, and they came from the United States, Italy and Spain. The analysed material was cDNA or gDNA that came from T cells, B-cell-depleted T cells, or PBMCs.

Here immunoSEQ multiplex PCR was the method, and the copy in TCRdb shows in-frame clones only, minus some. The table has roughly 74,000 clones, roughly four fifths seen once. This CDR3 is built from 12 residues. CDR1 and CDR2 from the germline V gene are SGDLS and YYNGEE. The V end lost 5 bases, the J end lost 0 bases, and 6 bases lay between the germline ends. The chain is built from TRBV9 and TRBJ2-7; D remains unclear. The sequence was obtained from a man in his 70s with acute or convalescent COVID-19. Sequencing was done on a sample of peripheral blood. Written as DNA, the CDR3 is TGTGCCAGCAGTAGCTGCTCCTACGAGCAGTACTTC. Amino acid sequence: CASSSCSYEQYF.